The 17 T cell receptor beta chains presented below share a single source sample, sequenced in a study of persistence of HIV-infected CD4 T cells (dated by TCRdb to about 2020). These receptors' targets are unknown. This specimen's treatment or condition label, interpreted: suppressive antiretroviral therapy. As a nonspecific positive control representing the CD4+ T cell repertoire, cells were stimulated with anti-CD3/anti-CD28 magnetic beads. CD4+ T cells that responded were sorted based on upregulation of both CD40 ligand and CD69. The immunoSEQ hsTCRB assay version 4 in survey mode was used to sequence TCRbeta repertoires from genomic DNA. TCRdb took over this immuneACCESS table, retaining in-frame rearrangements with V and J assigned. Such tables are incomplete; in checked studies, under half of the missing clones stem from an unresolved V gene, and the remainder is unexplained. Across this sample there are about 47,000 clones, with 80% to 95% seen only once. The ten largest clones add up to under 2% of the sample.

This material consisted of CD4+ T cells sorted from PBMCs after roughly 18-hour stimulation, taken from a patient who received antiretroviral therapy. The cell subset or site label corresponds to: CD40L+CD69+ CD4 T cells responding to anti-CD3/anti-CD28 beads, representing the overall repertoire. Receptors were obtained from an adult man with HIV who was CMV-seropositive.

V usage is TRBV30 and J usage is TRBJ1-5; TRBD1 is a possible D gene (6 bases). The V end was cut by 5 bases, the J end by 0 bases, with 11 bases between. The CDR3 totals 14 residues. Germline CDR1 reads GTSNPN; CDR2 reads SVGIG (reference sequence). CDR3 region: CAWSQGFSNQPQHF. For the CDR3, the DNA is TGTGCCTGGTCTCAGGGGTTTAGCAATCAGCCCCAGCATTTT.

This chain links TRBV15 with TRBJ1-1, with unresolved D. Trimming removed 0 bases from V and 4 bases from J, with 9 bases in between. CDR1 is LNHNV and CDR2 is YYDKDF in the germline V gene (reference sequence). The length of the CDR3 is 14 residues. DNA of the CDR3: TGTGCCACCAGCAGAGAAGGCAGAGGCACTGAAGCTTTCTTT. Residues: CATSREGRGTEAFF.

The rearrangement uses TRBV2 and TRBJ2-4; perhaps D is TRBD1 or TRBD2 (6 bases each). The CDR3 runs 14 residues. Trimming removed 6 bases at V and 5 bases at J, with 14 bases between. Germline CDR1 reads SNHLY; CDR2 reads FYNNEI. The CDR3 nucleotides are TGTGCCAGCAGGCAGACGGAGGGGGAAAACATTCAGTACTTC. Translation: CASRQTEGENIQYF.

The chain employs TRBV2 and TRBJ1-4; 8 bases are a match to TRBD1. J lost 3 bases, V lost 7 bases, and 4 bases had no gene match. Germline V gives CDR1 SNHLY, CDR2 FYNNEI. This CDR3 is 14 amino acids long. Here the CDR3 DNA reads TGTGCCAGCATAAGGGACAGGTCTAATGAAAAACTGTTTTTT. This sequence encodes CASIRDRSNEKLFF.

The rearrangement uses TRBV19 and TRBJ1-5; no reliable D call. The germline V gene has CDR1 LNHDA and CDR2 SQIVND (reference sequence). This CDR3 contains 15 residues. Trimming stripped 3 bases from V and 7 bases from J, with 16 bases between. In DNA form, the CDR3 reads TGTGCCAGTAGTATGTTATCCTCTTTTGGCCAGCCCCAGCATTTT. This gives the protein CASSMLSSFGQPQHF.

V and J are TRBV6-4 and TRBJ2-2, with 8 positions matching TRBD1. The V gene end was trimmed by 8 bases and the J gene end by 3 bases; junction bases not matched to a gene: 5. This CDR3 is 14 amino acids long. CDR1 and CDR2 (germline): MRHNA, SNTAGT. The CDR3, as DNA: TGTGCCAGCCGAGGGACAGGAGACACCGGGGAGCTGTTTTTT. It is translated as CASRGTGDTGELFF.

In DNA, the CDR3 is TGTGCCAGCAGTGGACCGGGACAGGGGTATCAGCCCCAGCATTTT. It specifies CASSGPGQGYQPQHF. This chain links TRBV28 with TRBJ1-5, with 10 bases matching TRBD1. CDR1 is MDHEN, CDR2 SYDVKM, per germline. The CDR3 has 15 amino acids. Losses at the gene ends were 5 bases for V and 5 bases for J; bases not matched to a gene: 6.

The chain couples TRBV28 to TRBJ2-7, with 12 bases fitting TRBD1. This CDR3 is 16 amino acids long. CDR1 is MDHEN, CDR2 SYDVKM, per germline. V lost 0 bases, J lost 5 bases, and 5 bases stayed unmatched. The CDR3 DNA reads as TGTGCCAGCAGTTTATGGGGACAGGGGGCGCGGGACGAGCAGTACTTC. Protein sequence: CASSLWGQGARDEQYF.

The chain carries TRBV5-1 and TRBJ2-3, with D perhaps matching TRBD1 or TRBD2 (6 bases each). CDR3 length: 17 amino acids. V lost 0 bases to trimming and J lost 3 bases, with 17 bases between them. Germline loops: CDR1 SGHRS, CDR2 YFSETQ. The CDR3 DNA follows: TGCGCCAGCAGCTTGGCCCCGGGGGCCGAGAGAACAGATACGCAGTATTTT. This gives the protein CASSLAPGAERTDTQYF.

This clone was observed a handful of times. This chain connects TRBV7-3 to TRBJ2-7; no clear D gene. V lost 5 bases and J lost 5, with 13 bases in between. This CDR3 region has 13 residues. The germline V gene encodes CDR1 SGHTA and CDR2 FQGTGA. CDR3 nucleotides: TGTGCCAGCAGCCCGACGGGTTCCCACGAGCAGTACTTC. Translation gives CASSPTGSHEQYF.

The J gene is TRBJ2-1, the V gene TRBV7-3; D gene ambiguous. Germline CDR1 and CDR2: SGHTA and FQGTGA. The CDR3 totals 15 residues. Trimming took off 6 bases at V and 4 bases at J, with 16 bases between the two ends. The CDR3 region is CASSPNPNGYNEQFF. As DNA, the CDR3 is TGTGCCAGCAGTCCTAATCCAAACGGGTACAATGAGCAGTTCTTC. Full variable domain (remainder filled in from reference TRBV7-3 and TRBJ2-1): GAGVSQTPSNKVTEKGKYVELRCDPISGHTALYWYRQSLGQGPEFLIYFQGTGAADDSGLPNDRFFAVRPEGSVSTLKIQRTERGDSAVYLCASSPNPNGYNEQFFGPGTRLTVL.

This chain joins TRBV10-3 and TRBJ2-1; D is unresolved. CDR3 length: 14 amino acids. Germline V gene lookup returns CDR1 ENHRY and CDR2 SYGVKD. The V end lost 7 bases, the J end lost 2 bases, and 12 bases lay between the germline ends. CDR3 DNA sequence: TGTGCCATCAAAGAGTCTGGTCCCTACAATGAGCAGTTCTTC. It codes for CAIKESGPYNEQFF.

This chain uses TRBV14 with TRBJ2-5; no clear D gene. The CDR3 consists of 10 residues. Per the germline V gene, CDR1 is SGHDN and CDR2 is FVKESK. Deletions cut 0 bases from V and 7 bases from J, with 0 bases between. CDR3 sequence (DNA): TGTGCCAGCAGCCAAGAGACCCAGTACTTC. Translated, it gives CASSQETQYF.

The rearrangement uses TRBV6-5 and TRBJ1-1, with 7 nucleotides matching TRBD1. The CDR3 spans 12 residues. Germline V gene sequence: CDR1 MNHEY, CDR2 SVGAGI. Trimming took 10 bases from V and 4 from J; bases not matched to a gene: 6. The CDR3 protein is CAIDRESTEAFF. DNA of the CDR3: TGTGCCATCGACAGGGAGAGCACTGAAGCTTTCTTT.

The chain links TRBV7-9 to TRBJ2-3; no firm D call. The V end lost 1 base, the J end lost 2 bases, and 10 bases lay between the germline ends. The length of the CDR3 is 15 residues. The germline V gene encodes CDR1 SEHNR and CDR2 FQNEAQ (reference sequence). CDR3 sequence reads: CASSLDGRNTDTQYF. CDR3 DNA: TGTGCCAGCAGCTTAGATGGACGAAACACAGATACGCAGTATTTT.

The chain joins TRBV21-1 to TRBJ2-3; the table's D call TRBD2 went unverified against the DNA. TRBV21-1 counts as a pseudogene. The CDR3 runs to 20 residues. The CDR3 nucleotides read TGTGCCAGCAGCAAGCAGACTAGCGGGGGGGCCAGGTCCCACACAGATACGCAGTATTTT. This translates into CASSKQTSGGARSHTDTQYF.

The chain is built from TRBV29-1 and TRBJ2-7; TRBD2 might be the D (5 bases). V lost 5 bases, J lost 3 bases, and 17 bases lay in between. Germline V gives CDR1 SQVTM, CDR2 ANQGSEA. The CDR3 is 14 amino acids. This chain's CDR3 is CSVIHPSSYYEQYF. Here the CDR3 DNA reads TGCAGCGTTATACACCCTAGCTCCTACTACGAGCAGTACTTC.